Below are 24 T cell receptor beta chains sequenced from a single sample in a study of T cells in localized non-small cell lung cancer. Assay: immunoSEQ multiplex PCR; the TCRdb copy retains only in-frame clones and omits some. The data show around 100,000 clones, about 91% seen once. Specimen: peripheral blood, collected before any cancer treatment. The receptors shown here come from a man aged 40-75 years with stage I squamous cell lung carcinoma.

This clone was detected once. The chain links TRBV4-1 to TRBJ1-5; tentatively, D is TRBD1 (6 bases). The germline V gene encodes CDR1 MGHRA and CDR2 YSYEKL. With 1 base removed from V and 3 bases from J, the gap between germline ends came to 13 bases. There are 16 residues in the CDR3. As DNA, the CDR3 is TGCGCCAGCAGCCAAGGGTCTCGGACAGCCAATCAGCCCCAGCATTTT. This translates into CASSQGSRTANQPQHF.

For this clone: The junction departs from the called germline gene at one end, perhaps through a read error. V and J are TRBV2 and TRBJ1-3; TRBD1 matches at 7 bases. CDR1 SNHLY and CDR2 FYNNEI come from the germline V gene. The CDR3 has 11 amino acids. This CDR3 reads CASSDRTGQPF. In DNA form, the CDR3 reads TGTGCCAGCAGTGATAGGACAGGCCAACCTTTT. Based on the CDR3 plus reference TRBV2 and TRBJ1-3, the full variable domain is EPEVTQTPSHQVTQMGQEVILRCVPISNHLYFYWYRQILGQKVEFLVSFYNNEISEKSEIFDDQFSVERPDGSNFTLKIRSTKLEDSAMYFCASSDRTGQPFGEGSWLTVV.

This clone was seen only once. The chain links TRBV2 to TRBJ1-4; perhaps TRBD1 as D (5 bases). CDR3 length: 14 amino acids. Germline V lookup: CDR1 SNHLY, CDR2 FYNNEI. V was cut by 7 bases and J by 8 bases, with 17 bases left in between. The CDR3 reads CASTPRGVGEKLFF. In DNA, the CDR3 is TGTGCCAGCACCCCTCGGGGGGTGGGGGAAAAACTGTTTTTT.

The J gene is TRBJ2-7, the V gene TRBV5-1; D might be TRBD1 (6 bases). Trimming shortened V by 1 base and J by 1 base, and 12 bases separated the two germline ends. Germline values: CDR1 SGHRS, CDR2 YFSETQ. The CDR3 runs 15 residues. The CDR3 DNA is TGCGCCAGCAGCTTGCAGGGGACGGGATCCTACGAGCAGTACTTC. Its translation: CASSLQGTGSYEQYF.

The chain combines TRBV11-2 with TRBJ2-2, with unresolved D. There are 12 residues in the CDR3. From germline, CDR1 is SGHAT and CDR2 FQNNGV. The V end was cut by 1 base, the J end by 6 bases, with 3 bases between. CDR3 protein: CASSLAAGELFF. The CDR3 DNA follows: TGTGCCAGCAGCTTAGCGGCCGGGGAGCTGTTTTTT.

The chain recombines TRBV5-1 with TRBJ2-7, with D unclear. The CDR3 extends over 13 amino acids. Germline CDR1 reads SGHRS; CDR2 reads YFSETQ. V shed 4 bases and J shed 2 bases, with 10 bases lying between them. CDR3 coding DNA: TGCGCCAGCAGCCTGGACGGTACCTACGAGCAGTACTTC. It is translated as CASSLDGTYEQYF.

The chain combines TRBV15 with TRBJ1-6; a possible D gene is TRBD1 (6 bases). The CDR3 extends over 15 amino acids. Germline V gives CDR1 LNHNV, CDR2 YYDKDF (reference sequence). Trimming took off 0 bases at V and 7 bases at J, with 10 bases between the two ends. DNA for the CDR3: TGTGCCACCAGCAGAGAATGGCAGGGGAATTCACCCCTCCACTTT. Translating it yields CATSREWQGNSPLHF.

The chain couples TRBV19 to TRBJ1-1; TRBD1 aligns across 9 bases. This CDR3 has 14 residues. J gave up 3 bases and V 6 bases, and 5 bases lay outside the gene matches. CDR1 and CDR2 (germline): LNHDA, SQIVND (reference sequence). The chain's CDR3 is CASRIQGADTEAFF. For the CDR3, the DNA is TGTGCCAGTAGAATACAGGGGGCAGACACTGAAGCTTTCTTT.

The V and J genes are TRBV7-9 and TRBJ2-3, with TRBD2 as a possible D gene (5 bases). Germline-derived CDR1 and CDR2 are SEHNR and FQNEAQ (reference sequence). Trimming pared 5 bases from V and 5 bases from J, leaving 8 bases between. The CDR3 length is 12 residues. Here the CDR3 reads CASSPRGDTQYF. CDR3 coding DNA: TGTGCCAGCAGCCCCCGGGGAGATACGCAGTATTTT.

This clone was found a few times. The chain joins TRBV9 to TRBJ1-6; D may be TRBD1 (6 bases). Trimming removed 4 bases at V and 10 bases at J, with 12 bases between. This CDR3 is 13 amino acids long. Germline V gene lookup returns CDR1 SGDLS and CDR2 YYNGEE. CDR3 region: CASSINRESPLHF. In DNA, the CDR3 is TGTGCCAGCAGCATCAACAGGGAATCACCCCTCCACTTT.

V is TRBV19 and J is TRBJ1-6; no definite D call. The CDR3 is 12 residues long. Trimming removed 6 bases at V and 5 bases at J, with 5 bases between. CDR1 and CDR2 from the germline V gene are LNHDA and SQIVND (reference sequence). This CDR3 is CASSSNNSPLHF. The CDR3 bases are TGTGCCAGTAGCTCGAATAATTCACCCCTCCACTTT. The full variable domain, its missing parts supplied by reference TRBV19 and TRBJ1-6, is DGGITQSPKYLFRKEGQNVTLSCEQNLNHDAMYWYRQDPGQGLRLIYYSQIVNDFQKGDIAEGYSVSREKKESFPLTVTSAQKNPTAFYLCASSSNNSPLHFGNGTRLTVT.

The rearrangement uses TRBV11-2 and TRBJ2-7; 14 nucleotides align to TRBD2. CDR1 is SGHAT, CDR2 FQNNGV, per germline. V was pared by 7 bases and J by 7 bases, with 9 bases of the junction left unmatched. The CDR3 is 15 amino acids. Here the CDR3 reads CASTTTSGGAGEQYF. Here the CDR3 DNA reads TGTGCCAGCACCACGACTAGCGGGGGGGCAGGGGAGCAGTACTTC.

Regarding this clone: Relative to the germline gene, one junction end is altered; a read error may explain this. This CDR3 reads CASSHRGQVAEAFF. CDR3 nucleotides: TGTGCCAGCAGCCACCGAGGACAGGTGGCTGAGGCTTTCTTT. The V gene is TRBV14, the J gene TRBJ1-1, with 7 bases fitting TRBD1. Germline V gene lookup returns CDR1 SGHDN and CDR2 FVKESK. The CDR3 covers 14 residues.

This sequence joins TRBV5-1 and TRBJ1-3; 10 nucleotides line up with TRBD1. CDR3 length: 19 amino acids. Germline assignment: CDR1 SGHRS and CDR2 YFSETQ. The ends lost 0 bases at V and 2 bases at J; junction bases unmatched: 11. The CDR3 bases are TGCGCCAGCAGCTTGGATCAATGGGGACAGGGGATCACTGGAAACACCATATATTTT. Encoded protein: CASSLDQWGQGITGNTIYF.

The chain joins TRBV28 to TRBJ1-1, with 7 bases fitting TRBD1. J lost 3 bases, V lost 6 bases, and 4 bases had no gene match. CDR1 MDHEN and CDR2 SYDVKM come from the germline V gene. This CDR3 has 13 amino acids. As DNA, the CDR3 is TGTGCCAGCAGGCGACAGGGCGACACTGAAGCTTTCTTT. Translation gives CASRRQGDTEAFF.

The J gene is TRBJ2-2, the V gene TRBV27, with D possibly TRBD2 on 6 matching bases. The germline V gene has CDR1 MNHEY and CDR2 SMNVEV (reference sequence). The CDR3 is 14 amino acids. V was cut by 4 bases and J by 7 bases, with 13 bases left in between. CDR3 in amino acids: CASSSRGIGGELFF. The CDR3 DNA reads TGTGCCAGCAGTTCCCGGGGGATAGGCGGGGAGCTGTTTTTT.

The chain combines TRBV25-1 with TRBJ1-2; D is unclear. The germline V gene has CDR1 MGHDK and CDR2 SYGVNS. This CDR3 has 14 amino acids. With 8 bases removed from V and 2 bases from J, the gap between germline ends came to 15 bases. The CDR3 region has the DNA TGTGCCAGCGCGAGGATCGACACGAACTATGGCTACACCTTC. This codes for CASARIDTNYGYTF.

V usage is TRBV10-2 and J usage is TRBJ1-2, with TRBD1 matching 7 bases. CDR3 length equals 14 residues. Germline CDR1 reads WSHSY; CDR2 reads SAAADI. V lost 8 bases and J lost 5; bases outside the gene matches: 11. CDR3 protein: CASGTSGGGYGYTF. The CDR3 nucleotides read TGCGCCAGCGGCACCTCAGGGGGTGGGTATGGCTACACCTTC.

Worth noting for this clone: This specimen includes other DNA sequences encoding the same CDR3. The V and J genes are TRBV18 and TRBJ1-1; no reliable D call. CDR1 and CDR2 from the germline V gene are KGHSH and LQKENI. The length of the CDR3 is 15 residues. V lost 0 bases and J lost 0, with 8 bases in between. CDR3 loop: CASSPPGGMNTEAFF. CDR3 sequence (DNA): TGTGCCAGCTCACCACCGGGTGGCATGAACACTGAAGCTTTCTTT.

The chain links TRBV6-1 to TRBJ2-2; D is possibly TRBD1 (6 bases). V was trimmed by 1 base and J by 6 bases, leaving 15 bases between them. The CDR3 is 16 residues long. Germline CDR1 reads MNHNS; CDR2 reads SASEGT. The CDR3, as DNA: TGTGCCAGCAGTGAAGTAAGGGGGTCCGGCGCCGGGGAGCTGTTTTTT. Translated: CASSEVRGSGAGELFF.

The V and J genes are TRBV28 and TRBJ1-2; TRBD1 matches at 9 bases. The J segment lost 5 bases and the V segment lost 6 bases, leaving 4 bases of the junction unmatched. The length of the CDR3 is 13 residues. CDR1 and CDR2 (germline): MDHEN, SYDVKM. The chain's CDR3 is CASRGQGSYGYTF. CDR3 in DNA: TGTGCCAGCAGGGGACAGGGTTCATATGGCTACACCTTC.

This chain connects TRBV5-1 to TRBJ2-1, with D perhaps TRBD1 (6 bases). This CDR3 spans 14 amino acids. CDR1 is SGHRS and CDR2 is YFSETQ in the germline V gene. With 3 bases removed from V and 6 bases from J, the gap between germline ends came to 13 bases. The DNA for the CDR3 is TGCGCCAGCAGCTCACAGGGAGCCGGCAATGAGCAGTTCTTC. This sequence encodes CASSSQGAGNEQFF.

The rearrangement joins TRBV19 to TRBJ1-1; D unclear. Germline-derived CDR1 and CDR2 are LNHDA and SQIVND (reference sequence). The CDR3 has 15 amino acids. Trimming pared 3 bases from V and 0 bases from J, leaving 11 bases between. The CDR3 protein is CASSISAGMNTEAFF. The CDR3 coding sequence is TGTGCCAGTAGTATTTCGGCAGGTATGAACACTGAAGCTTTCTTT. Filled out from reference TRBV19 and TRBJ1-1, the complete variable domain reads DGGITQSPKYLFRKEGQNVTLSCEQNLNHDAMYWYRQDPGQGLRLIYYSQIVNDFQKGDIAEGYSVSREKKESFPLTVTSAQKNPTAFYLCASSISAGMNTEAFFGQGTRLTVV.

In this sample, this clone turned up once. The chain combines TRBV5-1 with TRBJ2-1, with D maybe TRBD2 (6 bases). Looked up from germline, CDR1 is SGHRS and CDR2 is YFSETQ. V was cut by 4 bases and J by 5 bases, with 10 bases left in between. The CDR3 runs 13 residues. The CDR3 loop is CASSLGGDNEQFF. Here the CDR3 DNA reads TGCGCCAGCAGCCTGGGCGGGGACAATGAGCAGTTCTTC. The variable domain in full, completed from reference TRBV5-1 and TRBJ2-1, reads KAGVTQTPRYLIKTRGQQVTLSCSPISGHRSVSWYQQTPGQGLQFLFEYFSETQRNKGNFPGRFSGRQFSNSRSEMNVSTLELGDSALYLCASSLGGDNEQFFGPGTRLTVL.